The 17 T cell receptor beta chains below come from one sample, sequenced in a study of blood T cell repertoires in COVID-19. Profiling relied on immunoSEQ multiplex PCR, and the TCRdb table lists in-frame clones only, not all of them. Of about 440,000 clones listed, roughly 88% were seen once; the top ten hold around 12%. The sample was peripheral blood. The source is a woman aged 45-65 years with COVID-19, enrolled during active disease.

The chain links TRBV6-6 to TRBJ1-4; D is undetermined. The CDR3 contains 13 residues. Germline CDR1 is MNHNY and CDR2 is SVGAGI (reference sequence). Trimming pared 1 base from V and 8 bases from J, leaving 8 bases between. The CDR3 region is CASSYLAGEKLFF. As DNA, the CDR3 is TGTGCCAGCAGTTACTTAGCGGGAGAAAAACTGTTTTTT.

This clone was counted once. The chain carries TRBV7-2 and TRBJ1-1, with TRBD1 matching 7 bases. This CDR3 contains 13 residues. The V gene end was trimmed by 10 bases and the J gene end by 2 bases; junction bases not matched to a gene: 7. Germline CDR1 and CDR2: SGHTA and FQGNSA. This CDR3 reads CATSGTANTEAFF. The CDR3 region has the DNA TGTGCCACCTCCGGGACAGCCAACACTGAAGCTTTCTTT.

The V call is TRBV6-5, the J call TRBJ2-7; D is possibly TRBD1 (6 bases). The CDR3 totals 14 residues. V lost 5 bases and J 3 bases, leaving 14 bases between the germline ends. Germline V lookup: CDR1 MNHEY, CDR2 SVGAGI. Here the CDR3 reads CASSPGTSYYEQYF. The DNA of the CDR3 is TGTGCCAGCAGTCCGGGGACATCCTACTACGAGCAGTACTTC.

The V and J genes are TRBV28 and TRBJ2-3; D is unclear. The V gene's germline CDR1 is MDHEN and CDR2 SYDVKM. CDR3 length: 14 residues. Trimming shortened V by 6 bases and J by 0 bases, and 10 bases separated the two germline ends. DNA for the CDR3: TGTGCCAGCAGCCCTGAGGCTAGCACAGATACGCAGTATTTT. Translating it yields CASSPEASTDTQYF.

J is TRBJ1-5 and V is TRBV10-3, with a weak D call TRBD1 (5 bases). Per the germline V gene, CDR1 is ENHRY and CDR2 is SYGVKD. The CDR3 sequence is 12 residues long. V dropped 10 bases and J dropped 5 bases, with 12 bases sitting between them. CDR3 coding DNA: TGTGCCACCGGGACTCCGGATCAGCCCCAGCATTTT. It codes for CATGTPDQPQHF.

V gene TRBV6-1 combines with J gene TRBJ1-5; perhaps TRBD1 as D (5 bases). V was trimmed by 3 bases and J by 1 base, leaving 10 bases between them. The germline V gene has CDR1 MNHNS and CDR2 SASEGT. The CDR3 has 15 residues. The CDR3 DNA reads as TGTGCCAGCAGTGAGTCGGGGGGGAGCAATCAGCCCCAGCATTTT. Its protein is CASSESGGSNQPQHF.

The chain recombines TRBV6-1 with TRBJ1-2; D call uncertain. V was clipped by 2 bases and J by 7 bases, with 11 bases between them. CDR3 length: 13 amino acids. The germline CDR1 and CDR2 sequences are MNHNS and SASEGT. The CDR3: CASSESPGVGYTF. The DNA for the CDR3 is TGTGCCAGCAGTGAATCCCCCGGGGTTGGCTACACCTTC.

This clone was detected only once. The CDR3 spells CASSLKGQGTEAFF. The CDR3 DNA reads TGTGCCAGCAGCTTAAAGGGGCAGGGGACTGAAGCTTTCTTT. The chain recombines TRBV11-2 with TRBJ1-1, with D possibly matching TRBD1 (6 bases). Trimming removed 2 bases from V and 5 bases from J, with 12 bases in between. Germline V CDR1 and CDR2: SGHAT, FQNNGV. This CDR3 has 14 residues.

The chain recombines TRBV2 with TRBJ2-1, with TRBD2 matching 7 bases. Per the germline V gene, CDR1 is SNHLY and CDR2 is FYNNEI. Germline trimming cut 1 base from V and 4 bases from J; bases unmatched to any gene: 4. This CDR3 comprises 15 residues. As DNA, the CDR3 is TGTGCCAGCAGTGAAGAGGCTAGCGGTTACAATGAGCAGTTCTTC. Protein product: CASSEEASGYNEQFF.

This chain links TRBV27 with TRBJ1-4; weak D call: TRBD1 (5 bases). Germline loops: CDR1 MNHEY, CDR2 SMNVEV (reference sequence). V dropped 6 bases and J dropped 2 bases, with 10 bases sitting between them. The CDR3 has 14 residues. The CDR3: CASRQGLTNEKLFF. The CDR3 DNA follows: TGTGCCAGCAGGCAGGGACTCACTAATGAAAAACTGTTTTTT.

This rearrangement joins TRBV5-1 to TRBJ1-1; 11 bases are a match to TRBD1. CDR1 and CDR2 from the germline V gene are SGHRS and YFSETQ. V lost 5 bases and J lost 4; bases outside the gene matches: 13. The CDR3 covers 17 residues. This chain's CDR3 is CASSRSGQGATRTEAFF. CDR3 sequence (DNA): TGCGCCAGCAGTCGGTCCGGACAGGGGGCGACGCGCACTGAAGCTTTCTTT.

There are a few counts of this clone. The chain joins TRBV18 to TRBJ1-6, with TRBD1 as a possible D gene (5 bases). Trimming removed 2 bases at V and 9 bases at J, with 8 bases between. The CDR3 runs to 13 residues. Germline V gene lookup returns CDR1 KGHSH and CDR2 LQKENI. Here the CDR3 DNA reads TGTGCCAGCTCACCAGGGGCCAGTTCACCCCTCCACTTT. Translating gives CASSPGASSPLHF.

The chain combines TRBV11-2 with TRBJ1-1; possible D gene TRBD1, 6 bases. This CDR3 has 14 residues. The V gene's germline CDR1 is SGHAT and CDR2 FQNNGV. V was clipped by 5 bases and J by 3 bases, with 13 bases between them. The CDR3 protein is CASSDGTPDTEAFF. CDR3 in DNA: TGTGCCAGCAGCGACGGGACACCAGACACTGAAGCTTTCTTT.

This clone was seen only once. The rearrangement joins TRBV4-1 to TRBJ2-7; D may be TRBD1 (6 bases). Trimming cost V 1 base and J 7 bases, with 11 bases left between them. The CDR3 loop spans 13 amino acids. Per germline, CDR1 MGHRA and CDR2 YSYEKL. The CDR3 DNA reads as TGCGCCAGCAGCCAAGTCGGGCAGGGGGAGCAGTACTTC. Residues: CASSQVGQGEQYF.

About this clone: The same CDR3 arises from other DNA sequences in this sample as well. J is TRBJ2-7 and V is TRBV5-1; TRBD1 aligns across 9 bases. The CDR3 consists of 14 residues. CDR1 SGHRS and CDR2 YFSETQ come from the germline V gene. J gave up 4 bases and V 0 bases, and 2 bases lay outside the gene matches. The CDR3 protein is CASSLAGQGYEQYF. For the CDR3, the DNA is TGCGCCAGCAGCTTGGCGGGACAGGGTTACGAGCAGTACTTC.

For this clone: Compared with germline, one end of the junction differs, possibly owing to a read error. The V call is TRBV19, the J call TRBJ1-4, with 10 bases identical to TRBD1. This CDR3 contains 14 residues. Germline loops: CDR1 LNHDA, CDR2 SQIVND (reference sequence). DNA for the CDR3: TGTGCCAGTAGTCTAGACAGGGGGCCTGAAAAACTGTTTTTT. Amino acids: CASSLDRGPEKLFF.

This clone was recorded a few times. Written as DNA, the CDR3 is TGTGCCAGCAGCTTAGGCGCACTAGCGGGGGGGCAGGGTGAGCAGTTCTTC. It specifies CASSLGALAGGQGEQFF. V usage is TRBV7-2 and J usage is TRBJ2-1; TRBD2 aligns across 13 bases. CDR1 and CDR2 from the germline V gene are SGHTA and FQGNSA. The CDR3 spans 17 residues. With 1 base clipped from V and 9 bases from J, the junction kept 9 bases outside the gene matches.